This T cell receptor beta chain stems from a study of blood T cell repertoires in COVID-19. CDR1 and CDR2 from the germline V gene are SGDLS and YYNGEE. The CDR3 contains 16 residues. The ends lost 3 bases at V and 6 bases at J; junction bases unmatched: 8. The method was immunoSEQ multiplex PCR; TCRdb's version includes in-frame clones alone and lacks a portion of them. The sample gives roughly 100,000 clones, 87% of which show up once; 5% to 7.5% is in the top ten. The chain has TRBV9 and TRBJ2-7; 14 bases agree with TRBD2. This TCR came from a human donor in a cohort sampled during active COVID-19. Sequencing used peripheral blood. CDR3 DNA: TGTGCCAGCAGCGCCGGACCCGGACTAGCGGGGGGCGAGCAGTACTTC. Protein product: CASSAGPGLAGGEQYF.